This is a list of T cell receptor beta chains from one sample in a study of graft-versus-host responses after intestinal transplantation. Libraries were prepared by immunoSEQ multiplex PCR; TCRdb keeps only in-frame clonotypes and omits some of them. The sample carries some 18,000 clones, approximately 72% recorded once. Specimen: ileum tissue, collected about 3 weeks after intestinal transplant. The receptor set was obtained from a human patient who received an intestinal transplant, so some T cells may come from the graft donor. Each CDR3 is given with its conserved first and last residue. The order of the fields is J gene, clone size, V gene, D gene, CDR3 length, CDR3 protein, CDR3 DNA. The D gene is left open where the match is weak. Some rows mark clone size as missing; the rest say once, few, many or name a class of expanded clone.

TRBJ1-3	-	TRBV7-2	TRBD1	14	CASSWDRGGNTIYF	TGTGCCAGCAGCTGGGACAGGGGAGGAAACACCATATATTTT
TRBJ2-7	-	TRBV30	-	12	CAWSLVGQEQYF	TGTGCCTGGAGTTTAGTGGGGCAAGAGCAGTACTTC
TRBJ1-1	-	TRBV13	TRBD1	14	CASSEGQGNTEAFF	TGTGCCAGCAGCGAGGGACAGGGGAACACTGAAGCTTTCTTT
TRBJ2-7	-	TRBV9	TRBD1	14	CASSVAGQGYEQYF	TGTGCCAGCAGCGTAGCCGGACAGGGTTACGAGCAGTACTTC
TRBJ2-1	few	TRBV29-1	-	14	CSATSKGGGNEQFF	TGCAGCGCGACAAGTAAGGGGGGGGGCAATGAGCAGTTCTTC
TRBJ2-7	-	TRBV29-1	-	11	CSVRRAGTQYF	TGCAGCGTTCGGCGGGCGGGGACGCAGTACTTC
TRBJ1-4	few	TRBV5-1	-	16	CASSLDLVRKNEKLFF	TGCGCCAGCAGCTTGGATTTGGTGAGAAAGAATGAAAAACTGTTTTTT
TRBJ2-5	-	TRBV11-2	-	15	CASSLGSGSSETQYF	TGTGCCAGCAGCTTAGGGTCGGGTAGCTCGGAGACCCAGTACTTC
TRBJ2-7	few	TRBV4-1	-	15	CASSQEGGDFYEQYF	TGTGCCAGCAGCCAAGAAGGGGGAGACTTCTACGAGCAGTACTTC
TRBJ2-1	-	TRBV13	-	13	CASSLGLNNEQFF	TGTGCCAGCAGCTTAGGCCTTAACAATGAGCAGTTCTTC
TRBJ2-7	-	TRBV5-1	TRBD2	16	CASSLGLADTSYEQYF	TGCGCCAGCAGCTTGGGGCTAGCGGATACCTCCTACGAGCAGTACTTC
TRBJ1-6	-	TRBV16	-	17	CASSQFQTTYDNSPLHF	TGTGCCAGCAGCCAATTCCAGACAACTTACGATAATTCACCCCTCCACTTT
TRBJ1-5	few	TRBV6-5	-	14	CASSLRQGSQPQHF	TGTGCCAGCAGTTTAAGGCAGGGGAGTCAGCCCCAGCATTTT
TRBJ2-3	-	TRBV7-2	-	14	CASSQQGVGDTQYF	TGTGCCAGCAGCCAACAGGGAGTTGGAGATACGCAGTATTTT
TRBJ2-7	few	TRBV7-9	-	14	CASSRYVAPYEQYF	TGTGCCAGCAGCCGCTACGTCGCGCCCTACGAGCAGTACTTC
TRBJ1-2	-	TRBV6-1	-	17	CASSVHLGAFYNYGYTF	TGTGCCAGCAGTGTTCATCTAGGGGCTTTTTATAACTATGGCTACACCTTC
TRBJ2-7	few	TRBV27	TRBD2	13	CASSWSGGYEQYF	TGTGCCAGCAGTTGGTCGGGGGGGTACGAGCAGTACTTC
TRBJ1-5	-	TRBV4-1	-	15	CASSPRGRGNQPQHF	TGCGCCAGCAGCCCCCGGGGCAGGGGAAATCAGCCCCAGCATTTT
TRBJ2-7	-	TRBV4-1	-	16	CASSLDPEGQLYEQYF	TGCGCCAGCAGCCTAGACCCGGAGGGACAGCTCTACGAGCAGTACTTC
TRBJ2-1	-	TRBV4-2	TRBD2	17	CASSQDLLGLAGNEQFF	TGTGCCAGCAGCCAAGATTTGTTAGGACTAGCGGGGAATGAGCAGTTCTTC
TRBJ1-2	few	TRBV5-6	-	14	CASSLGLADYGYTF	TGTGCCAGCAGCTTGGGACTGGCGGACTATGGCTACACCTTC
TRBJ2-5	few	TRBV5-4	TRBD1	16	CASSLVNRGNLETQYF	TGTGCCAGCAGCTTGGTAAACAGGGGCAATCTGGAGACCCAGTACTTC
TRBJ1-4	-	TRBV6-6	-	15	CASSYGQGSNEKLFF	TGTGCCAGCAGTTACGGGCAGGGTAGTAATGAAAAACTGTTTTTT
TRBJ1-6	-	TRBV6-5	-	13	CASSYDNDSPLHF	TGTGCCAGCAGTTACGACAACGATTCACCCCTCCACTTT
TRBJ1-2	-	TRBV4-1	-	15	CASSQERGINYGYTF	TGCGCCAGCAGCCAAGAACGAGGGATCAACTATGGCTACACCTTC
TRBJ2-7	once	TRBV27	TRBD2	14	CASSFGRAAYEQYF	TGTGCCAGCAGTTTCGGGAGGGCCGCCTACGAGCAGTACTTC
TRBJ2-3	-	TRBV4-1	-	13	CASSQDLSDTQYF	TGCGCCAGCAGCCAAGATTTATCAGATACGCAGTATTTT
TRBJ2-7	-	TRBV6-6	-	14	CASWLGQGFHEQYF	TGTGCCAGCTGGCTCGGCCAGGGGTTCCACGAGCAGTACTTC